This T cell receptor beta chain derives from a study of blood T cell repertoires in COVID-19. Study context: The study drew acute and convalescent COVID-19 samples from the United States, Italy and Spain. Nucleic acid was either cDNA or gDNA, and it came from T cells, B-cell-depleted T cells, or PBMCs.

Source study methods: Quantification of nucleated cells was approximated via reference gene primer amplification. The table came from immunoSEQ multiplex PCR; TCRdb's copy has only in-frame clones and leaves some out. The DNA was the basis for D and trimming; V, J and clone size are from that table. Counted here are 33,000 or so clones, 90% occurring once; the ten biggest clones make up 0.9% to 1.1%. Trimming at V came to 6 bases and at J to 7 bases, leaving 6 bases not matched to a gene. CDR1 is MNHEY, CDR2 SMNVEV, per germline (reference sequence). The CDR3 totals 13 residues. The chain employs TRBV27 and TRBJ1-2, with 9 bases identical to TRBD1. Sequenced material: peripheral blood. This receptor was obtained from a man in his 70s with active or convalescent COVID-19. CDR3 region: CASRPGQGFGYTF. DNA for the CDR3: TGTGCCAGCAGACCGGGACAGGGTTTTGGCTACACCTTC.